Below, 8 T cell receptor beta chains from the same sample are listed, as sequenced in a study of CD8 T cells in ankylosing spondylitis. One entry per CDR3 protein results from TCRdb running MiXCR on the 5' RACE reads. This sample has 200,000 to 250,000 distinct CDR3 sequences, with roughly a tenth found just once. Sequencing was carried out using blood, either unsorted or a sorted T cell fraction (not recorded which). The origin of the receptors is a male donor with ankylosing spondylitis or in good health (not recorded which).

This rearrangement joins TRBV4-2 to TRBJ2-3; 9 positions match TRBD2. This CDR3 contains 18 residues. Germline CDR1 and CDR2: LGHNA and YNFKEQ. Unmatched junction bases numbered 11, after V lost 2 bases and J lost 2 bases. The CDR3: CASSQPAPRGGNTDTQYF. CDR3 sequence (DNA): TGTGCCAGCAGCCAACCCGCCCCGCGGGGGGGCAACACAGATACGCAGTATTTT.

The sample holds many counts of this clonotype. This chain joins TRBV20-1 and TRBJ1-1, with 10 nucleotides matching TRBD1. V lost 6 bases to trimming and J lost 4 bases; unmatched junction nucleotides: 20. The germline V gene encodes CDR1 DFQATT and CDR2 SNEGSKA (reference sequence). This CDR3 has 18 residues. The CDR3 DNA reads TGCAGTGCCAGCCGACAGGGGGCAATATACGCGCGAGGCACTGAAGCTTTCTTT. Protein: CSASRQGAIYARGTEAFF.

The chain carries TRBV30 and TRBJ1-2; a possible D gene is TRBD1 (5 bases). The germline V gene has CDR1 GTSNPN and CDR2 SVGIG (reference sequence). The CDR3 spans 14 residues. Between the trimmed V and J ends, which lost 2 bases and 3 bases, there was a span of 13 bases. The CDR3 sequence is CAWSKVDRYYGYTF. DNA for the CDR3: TGTGCCTGGAGTAAGGTTGACAGATACTATGGCTACACCTTC.

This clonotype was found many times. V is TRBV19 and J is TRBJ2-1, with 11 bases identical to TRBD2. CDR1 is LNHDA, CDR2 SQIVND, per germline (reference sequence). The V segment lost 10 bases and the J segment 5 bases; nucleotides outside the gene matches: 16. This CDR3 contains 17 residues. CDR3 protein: CATWGVRASGGHNEQFF. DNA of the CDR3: TGTGCCACATGGGGGGTTCGGGCTAGCGGGGGGCACAATGAGCAGTTCTTC.

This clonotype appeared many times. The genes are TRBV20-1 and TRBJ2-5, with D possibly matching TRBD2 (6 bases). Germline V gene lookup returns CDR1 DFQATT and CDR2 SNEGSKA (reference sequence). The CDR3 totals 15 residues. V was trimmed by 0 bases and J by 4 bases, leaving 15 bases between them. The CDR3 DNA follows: TGCAGTGCTAGAGATCGGGGGACGAGGAGAGAGACCCAGTACTTC. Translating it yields CSARDRGTRRETQYF.

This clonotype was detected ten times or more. The CDR3 sequence is CASRGLAGWVTQYF. DNA of the CDR3: TGTGCCAGCAGGGGACTAGCGGGTTGGGTGACCCAGTACTTC. This chain links TRBV6-1 with TRBJ2-5; 12 bases agree with TRBD2. The CDR3 runs to 14 residues. Germline CDR1 is MNHNS and CDR2 is SASEGT. The V gene end was trimmed by 6 bases and the J gene end by 7 bases; junction bases not matched to a gene: 6.

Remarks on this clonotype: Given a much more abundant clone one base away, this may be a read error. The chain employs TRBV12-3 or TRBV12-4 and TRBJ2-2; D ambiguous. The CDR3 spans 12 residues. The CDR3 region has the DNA TGTACCAGCAGTTTCGCTACCGGGGAGCTGTTTTTT. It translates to CTSSFATGELFF.

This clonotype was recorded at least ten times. The CDR3 bases are TGCAGTGCCCGAGGAGGGGCGGGGACGACAGATACGCAGTATTTT. It translates to CSARGGAGTTDTQYF. The chain uses TRBV20-1 and TRBJ2-3, with a possible D match to TRBD2 (6 bases). Germline V gene lookup returns CDR1 DFQATT and CDR2 SNEGSKA (reference sequence). V lost 6 bases and J 3 bases, leaving 19 bases between the germline ends. There are 15 residues in the CDR3.